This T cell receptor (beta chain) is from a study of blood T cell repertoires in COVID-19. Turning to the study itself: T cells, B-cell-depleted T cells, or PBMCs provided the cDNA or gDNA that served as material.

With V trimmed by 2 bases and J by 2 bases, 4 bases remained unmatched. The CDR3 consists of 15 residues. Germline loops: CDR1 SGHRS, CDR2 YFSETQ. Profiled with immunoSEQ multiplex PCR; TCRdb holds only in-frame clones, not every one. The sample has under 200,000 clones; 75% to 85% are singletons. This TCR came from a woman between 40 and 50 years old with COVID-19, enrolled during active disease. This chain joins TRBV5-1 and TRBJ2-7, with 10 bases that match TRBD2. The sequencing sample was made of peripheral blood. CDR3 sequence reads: CASSLGAGGPYEQYF. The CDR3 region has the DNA TGCGCCAGCAGCTTAGGAGCGGGAGGGCCCTACGAGCAGTACTTC.